One and the same sample provided the 5 T cell receptor beta chains below, sequenced in a study of CD8+ T cells in alopecia areata. Sequencing used cDNA as its template, made by extracting RNA and reverse transcribing it. The table came from immunoSEQ multiplex PCR; TCRdb's copy has only in-frame clones and leaves some out. This sample has hundreds of thousands of clones, with approximately 72% found just once. Regarding treatment: oral pan-JAK inhibitor, 5-10 mg twice daily. The starting material was CD4+ T cells sorted from blood, obtained at approximately week 42, from a patient treated with tofacitinib. These receptors originate from a human donor with alopecia areata.

This sequence joins TRBV5-6 and TRBJ1-1; D remains ambiguous. CDR3 length: 15 residues. Germline V CDR1 and CDR2: SGHDT, YYEEEE. V lost 0 bases and J lost 4, with 13 bases in between. CDR3 bases: TGTGCCAGCAGCTTGGCGACAACCAGAGGCACTGAAGCTTTCTTT. Its protein is CASSLATTRGTEAFF.

This clone was observed a few times. The genes are TRBV2 and TRBJ2-1; 7 positions match TRBD1. Trimming at V came to 6 bases and at J to 9 bases, leaving 8 bases not matched to a gene. Looked up from germline, CDR1 is SNHLY and CDR2 is FYNNEI. The CDR3 consists of 13 residues. CDR3 sequence: CASRFSGGGEQFF. In DNA form, the CDR3 reads TGTGCCAGCAGGTTTTCAGGGGGTGGTGAGCAGTTCTTC.

J is TRBJ2-7 and V is TRBV5-1; TRBD1 aligns across 9 bases. V lost 5 bases to trimming and J lost 2 bases; unmatched junction nucleotides: 5. Germline lookup yields CDR1 SGHRS and CDR2 YFSETQ. This CDR3 comprises 14 residues. CDR3 nucleotides: TGCGCCAGCAGTTCGGACAGGGGACCCTACGAGCAGTACTTC. This gives the protein CASSSDRGPYEQYF.

This clone came up a few times. The CDR3 DNA reads TGCAGCGTTGGACAGGGAGGCAATCAGCCCCAGCATTTT. Amino acids: CSVGQGGNQPQHF. The V gene is TRBV29-1, the J gene TRBJ1-5, with 7 bases identical to TRBD1. Unmatched junction bases numbered 2, after V lost 4 bases and J lost 2 bases. Germline lookup yields CDR1 SQVTM and CDR2 ANQGSEA. This CDR3 is built from 13 residues.

This clone has only a few counts. The chain links TRBV2 to TRBJ2-4; 8 positions agree with TRBD1. Germline V CDR1 and CDR2: SNHLY, FYNNEI. Trimming removed 5 bases from V and 0 bases from J; junction bases left unmatched: 21. CDR3 length: 21 residues. Written as DNA, the CDR3 is TGTGCCAGCAGTCGTACCCAGTCCGGGATGGGACAGGCTTTAGCCAAAAACATTCAGTACTTC. This sequence encodes CASSRTQSGMGQALAKNIQYF.